The sequence of this T cell receptor beta chain was determined in a study of CD8 T cells in Susac syndrome. Random hexamers were used to reverse transcribe the RNA input (0.5 to 1 ug). Amplification of TCR beta CDR3 used immunoSEQ multiplex PCR across 54 Vbeta and 13 Jbeta. TCRdb re-called the immunoSEQ multiplex PCR reads through MiXCR, storing one row per CDR3 protein. The sample lists about 190,000 distinct CDR3 sequences; under 97% were seen once. This clonotype appeared a single time. Diagnostic criteria for definite or probable disease, in their recently defined form, were met by the patients with Susac syndrome. Source material: CD4+ T cells from PBMCs. The origin of this receptor is a human donor with Susac syndrome.

CDR3 sequence: CAWRSTGGMEKLFF. As DNA, the CDR3 is TGTGCCTGGAGGTCGACAGGGGGAATGGAAAAACTGTTTTTT. The chain carries TRBV30 and TRBJ1-4, with 9 nucleotides matching TRBD1. J was trimmed by 8 bases and V by 3 bases; bases with no gene match: 7. Germline V CDR1 and CDR2: GTSNPN, SVGIG (reference sequence). CDR3 length: 14 amino acids.